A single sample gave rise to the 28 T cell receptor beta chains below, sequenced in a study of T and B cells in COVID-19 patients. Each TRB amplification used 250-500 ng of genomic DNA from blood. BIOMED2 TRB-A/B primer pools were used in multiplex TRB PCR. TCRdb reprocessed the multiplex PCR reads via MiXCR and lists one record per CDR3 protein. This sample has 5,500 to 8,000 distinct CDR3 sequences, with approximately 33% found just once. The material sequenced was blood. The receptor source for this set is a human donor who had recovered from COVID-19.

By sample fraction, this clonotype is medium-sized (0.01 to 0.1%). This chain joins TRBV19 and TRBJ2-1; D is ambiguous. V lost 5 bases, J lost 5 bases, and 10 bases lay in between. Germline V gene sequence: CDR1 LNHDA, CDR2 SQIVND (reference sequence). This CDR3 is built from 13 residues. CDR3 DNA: TGTGCCAGTAGTCAGTTCAGCCACAATGAGCAGTTCTTC. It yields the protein CASSQFSHNEQFF. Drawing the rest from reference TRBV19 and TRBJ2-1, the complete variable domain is DGGITQSPKYLFRKEGQNVTLSCEQNLNHDAMYWYRQDPGQGLRLIYYSQIVNDFQKGDIAEGYSVSREKKESFPLTVTSAQKNPTAFYLCASSQFSHNEQFFGPGTRLTVL.

The CDR3 is CASSSSGTGDSPLHF. CDR3 sequence (DNA): TGTGCCAGCAGCTCCTCCGGGACAGGGGATTCACCCCTCCACTTT. The chain joins TRBV5-5 to TRBJ1-6; TRBD1 matches 10 bases. From germline, CDR1 is SGHKS and CDR2 YYEKEE (reference sequence). Unmatched junction bases numbered 5, after V lost 3 bases and J lost 8 bases. The CDR3 contains 15 residues.

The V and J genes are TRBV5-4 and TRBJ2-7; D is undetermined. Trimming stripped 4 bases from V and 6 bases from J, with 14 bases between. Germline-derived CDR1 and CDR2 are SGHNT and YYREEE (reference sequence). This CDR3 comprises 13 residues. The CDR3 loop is CASSQDSRFEQYV. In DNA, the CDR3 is TGTGCCAGCAGCCAAGACTCAAGGTTCGAGCAGTACGTC.

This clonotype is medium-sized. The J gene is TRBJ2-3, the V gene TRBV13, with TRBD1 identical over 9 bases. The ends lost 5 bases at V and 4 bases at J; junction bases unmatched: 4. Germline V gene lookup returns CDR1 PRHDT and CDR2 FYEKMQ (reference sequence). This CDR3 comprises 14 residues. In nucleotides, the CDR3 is TGTGCCAGCAGCCGACAGGGGGGCGCAGATACGCAGTATTTT. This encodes CASSRQGGADTQYF.

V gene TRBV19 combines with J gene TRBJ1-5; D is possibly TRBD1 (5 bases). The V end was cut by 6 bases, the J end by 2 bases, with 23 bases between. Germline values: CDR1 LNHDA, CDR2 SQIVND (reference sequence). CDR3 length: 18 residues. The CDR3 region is CASSPEHGRGVRNQPQHF. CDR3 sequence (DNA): TGTGCCAGTAGCCCGGAACACGGAAGGGGTGTCCGCAATCAGCCCCAGCATTTT. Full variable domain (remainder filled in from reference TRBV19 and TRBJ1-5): DGGITQSPKYLFRKEGQNVTLSCEQNLNHDAMYWYRQDPGQGLRLIYYSQIVNDFQKGDIAEGYSVSREKKESFPLTVTSAQKNPTAFYLCASSPEHGRGVRNQPQHFGDGTRLSIL.

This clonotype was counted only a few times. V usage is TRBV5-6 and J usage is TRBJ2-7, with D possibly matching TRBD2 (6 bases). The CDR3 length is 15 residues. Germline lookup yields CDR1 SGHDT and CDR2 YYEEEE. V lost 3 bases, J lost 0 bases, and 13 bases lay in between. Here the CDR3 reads CASSSGGWHSYEQYV. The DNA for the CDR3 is TGTGCCAGCAGCTCCGGGGGATGGCACTCCTACGAGCAGTACGTC.

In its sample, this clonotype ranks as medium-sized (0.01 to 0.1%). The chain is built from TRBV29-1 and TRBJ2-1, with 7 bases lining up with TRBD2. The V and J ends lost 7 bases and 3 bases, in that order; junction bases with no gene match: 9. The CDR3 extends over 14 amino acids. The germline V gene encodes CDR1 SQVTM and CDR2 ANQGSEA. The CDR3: CSGGGGGGYNEQFF. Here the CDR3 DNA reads TGCAGCGGGGGAGGTGGGGGGGGCTACAATGAGCAGTTCTTC.

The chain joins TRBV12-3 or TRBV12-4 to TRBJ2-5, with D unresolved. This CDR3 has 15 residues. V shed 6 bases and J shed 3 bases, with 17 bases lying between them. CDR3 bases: TGTGCCAGCAGACAACCACTAAGAAGAAAAGAGACCCAGTACTTC. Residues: CASRQPLRRKETQYF.

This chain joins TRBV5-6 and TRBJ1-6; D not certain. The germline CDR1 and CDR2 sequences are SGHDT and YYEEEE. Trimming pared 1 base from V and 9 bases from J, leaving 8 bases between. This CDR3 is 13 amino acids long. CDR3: CASSLKGTSPLHF. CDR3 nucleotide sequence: TGTGCCAGCAGCTTGAAGGGAACTTCACCCCTCCACTTT.

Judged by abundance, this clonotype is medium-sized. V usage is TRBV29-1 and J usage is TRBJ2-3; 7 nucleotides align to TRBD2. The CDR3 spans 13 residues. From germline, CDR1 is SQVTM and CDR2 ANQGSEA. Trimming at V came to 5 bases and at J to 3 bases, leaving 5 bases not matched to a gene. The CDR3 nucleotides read TGCAGCGTTTCGGGCGGGGGAACAGATACGCAGTATTTT. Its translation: CSVSGGGTDTQYF.

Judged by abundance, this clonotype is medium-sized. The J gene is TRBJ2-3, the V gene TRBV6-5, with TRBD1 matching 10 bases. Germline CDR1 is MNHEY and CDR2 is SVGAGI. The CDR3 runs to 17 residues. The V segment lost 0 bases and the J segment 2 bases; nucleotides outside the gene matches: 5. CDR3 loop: CASSYSRTGGDTDTQYF. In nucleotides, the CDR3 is TGTGCCAGCAGTTACTCCCGGACAGGGGGGGACACAGATACGCAGTATTTT.

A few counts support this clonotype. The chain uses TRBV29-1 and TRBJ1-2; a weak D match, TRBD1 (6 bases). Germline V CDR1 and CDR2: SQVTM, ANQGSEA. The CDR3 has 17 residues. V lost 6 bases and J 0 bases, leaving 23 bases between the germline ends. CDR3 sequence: CSVEFRGRPKANYGYTF. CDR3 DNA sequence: TGCAGCGTCGAGTTCAGGGGCCGGCCCAAGGCTAACTATGGCTACACCTTC.

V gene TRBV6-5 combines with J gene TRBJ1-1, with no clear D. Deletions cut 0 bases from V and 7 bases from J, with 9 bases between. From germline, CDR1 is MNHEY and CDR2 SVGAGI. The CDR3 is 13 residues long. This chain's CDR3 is CASSYSLRDEAFF. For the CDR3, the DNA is TGTGCCAGCAGTTACTCACTCCGGGATGAAGCTTTCTTT.

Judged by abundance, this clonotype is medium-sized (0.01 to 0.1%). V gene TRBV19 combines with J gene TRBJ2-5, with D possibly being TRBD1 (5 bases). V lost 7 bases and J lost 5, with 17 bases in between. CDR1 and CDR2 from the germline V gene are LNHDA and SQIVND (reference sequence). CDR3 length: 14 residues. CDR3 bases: TGTGCCAGTACCACAGGAGCTACCGGGGAGACCCAGTACTTC. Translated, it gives CASTTGATGETQYF.

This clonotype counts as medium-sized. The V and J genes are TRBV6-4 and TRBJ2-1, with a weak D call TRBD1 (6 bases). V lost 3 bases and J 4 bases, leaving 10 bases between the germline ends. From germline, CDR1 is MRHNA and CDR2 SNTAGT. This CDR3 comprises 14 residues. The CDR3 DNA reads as TGTGCCAGCAGTGAAGATACAGGGTACAATGAGCAGTTCTTC. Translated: CASSEDTGYNEQFF.

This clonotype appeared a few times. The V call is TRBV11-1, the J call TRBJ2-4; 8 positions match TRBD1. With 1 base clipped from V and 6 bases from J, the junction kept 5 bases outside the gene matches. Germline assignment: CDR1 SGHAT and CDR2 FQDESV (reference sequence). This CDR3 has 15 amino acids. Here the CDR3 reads CASSLVGQGGNIQYF. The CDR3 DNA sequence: TGTGCCAGCAGCTTAGTTGGACAGGGAGGAAACATTCAGTACTTC.

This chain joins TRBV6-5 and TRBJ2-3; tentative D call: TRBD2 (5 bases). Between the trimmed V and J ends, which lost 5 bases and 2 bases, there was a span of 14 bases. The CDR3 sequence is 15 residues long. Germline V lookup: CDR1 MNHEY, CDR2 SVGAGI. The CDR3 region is CASSEAAAYTDTQYF. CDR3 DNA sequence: TGTGCCAGCAGTGAAGCGGCAGCTTACACAGATACGCAGTATTTT.

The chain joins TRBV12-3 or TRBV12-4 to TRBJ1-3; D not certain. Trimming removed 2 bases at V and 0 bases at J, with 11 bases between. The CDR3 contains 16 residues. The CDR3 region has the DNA TGTGCCAGCAGTTTAAGGACGCTAGACTCTGGAAACACCATATATTTT. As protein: CASSLRTLDSGNTIYF.

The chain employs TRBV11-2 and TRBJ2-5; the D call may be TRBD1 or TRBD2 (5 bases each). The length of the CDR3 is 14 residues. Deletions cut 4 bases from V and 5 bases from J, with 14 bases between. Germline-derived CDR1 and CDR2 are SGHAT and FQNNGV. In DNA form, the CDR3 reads TGTGCCAGCAGCTCGACCGGGTGGGGGGAGACCCAGTACTTC. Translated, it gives CASSSTGWGETQYF.

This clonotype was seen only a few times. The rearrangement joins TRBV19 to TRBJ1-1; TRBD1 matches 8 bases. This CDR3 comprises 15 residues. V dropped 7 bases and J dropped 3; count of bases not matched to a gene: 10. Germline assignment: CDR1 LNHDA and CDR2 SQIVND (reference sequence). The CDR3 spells CASTRTGLGDTEAFF. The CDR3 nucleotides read TGTGCCAGTACCCGGACAGGGCTCGGGGACACTGAAGCTTTCTTT.

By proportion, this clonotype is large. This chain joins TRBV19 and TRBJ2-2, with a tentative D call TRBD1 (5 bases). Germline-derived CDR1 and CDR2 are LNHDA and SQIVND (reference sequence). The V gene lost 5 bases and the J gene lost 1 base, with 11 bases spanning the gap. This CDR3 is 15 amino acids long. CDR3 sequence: CASSDQGRNTGELFF. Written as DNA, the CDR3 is TGTGCCAGTAGTGATCAGGGTCGGAACACCGGGGAGCTGTTTTTT.

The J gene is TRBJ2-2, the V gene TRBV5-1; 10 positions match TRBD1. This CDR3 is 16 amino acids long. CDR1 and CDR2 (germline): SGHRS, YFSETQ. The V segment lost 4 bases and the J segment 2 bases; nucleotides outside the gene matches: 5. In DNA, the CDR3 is TGCGCCAGCAGCCCCGGGACAGGGGTAAACACCGGGGAGCTGTTTTTT. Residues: CASSPGTGVNTGELFF.

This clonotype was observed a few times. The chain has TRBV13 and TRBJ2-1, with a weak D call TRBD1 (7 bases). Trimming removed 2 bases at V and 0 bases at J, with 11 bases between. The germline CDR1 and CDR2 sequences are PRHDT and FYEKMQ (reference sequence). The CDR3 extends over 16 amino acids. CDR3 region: CASSLRRDSSYNEQFF. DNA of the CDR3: TGTGCCAGCAGCTTACGGCGGGACAGCTCCTACAATGAGCAGTTCTTC.

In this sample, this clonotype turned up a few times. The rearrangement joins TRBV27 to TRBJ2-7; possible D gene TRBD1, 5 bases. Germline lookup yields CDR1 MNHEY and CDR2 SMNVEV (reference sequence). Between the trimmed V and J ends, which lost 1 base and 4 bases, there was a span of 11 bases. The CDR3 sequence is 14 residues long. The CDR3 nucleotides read TGTGCCAGCAGTTTATTTAACAGGATGTACGAGCAGTACTTC. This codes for CASSLFNRMYEQYF.

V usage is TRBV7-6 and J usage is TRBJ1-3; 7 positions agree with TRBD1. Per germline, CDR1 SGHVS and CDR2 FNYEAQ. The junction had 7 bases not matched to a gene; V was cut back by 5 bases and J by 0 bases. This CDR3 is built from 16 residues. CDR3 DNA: TGTGCCAGCAGCCTGACAGGGCTAAGCTCTGGAAACACCATATATTTT. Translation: CASSLTGLSSGNTIYF.

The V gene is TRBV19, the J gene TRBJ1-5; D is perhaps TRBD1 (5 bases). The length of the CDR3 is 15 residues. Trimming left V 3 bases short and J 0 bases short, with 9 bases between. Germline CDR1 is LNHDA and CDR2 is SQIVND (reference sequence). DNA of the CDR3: TGTGCCAGTAGTATTACAGGTTATAGCAATCAGCCCCAGCATTTT. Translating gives CASSITGYSNQPQHF.

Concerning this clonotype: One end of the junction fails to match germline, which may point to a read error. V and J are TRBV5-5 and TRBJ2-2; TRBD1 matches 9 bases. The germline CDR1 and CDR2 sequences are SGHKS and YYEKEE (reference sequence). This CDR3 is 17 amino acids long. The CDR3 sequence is CASSLDRGGGGTGELFF. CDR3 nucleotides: TGCGCCAGCAGCTTGGACAGGGGAGGAGGAGGGACCGGGGAGCTGTTTTTT.

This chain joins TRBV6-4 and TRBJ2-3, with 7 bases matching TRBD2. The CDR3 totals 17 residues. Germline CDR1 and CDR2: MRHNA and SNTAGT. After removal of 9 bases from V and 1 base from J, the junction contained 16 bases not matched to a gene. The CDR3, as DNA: TGTGCCAGTAGTATCGGGCCTAGCGGCCTAGGCACAGATACGCAGTATTTT. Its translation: CASSIGPSGLGTDTQYF.